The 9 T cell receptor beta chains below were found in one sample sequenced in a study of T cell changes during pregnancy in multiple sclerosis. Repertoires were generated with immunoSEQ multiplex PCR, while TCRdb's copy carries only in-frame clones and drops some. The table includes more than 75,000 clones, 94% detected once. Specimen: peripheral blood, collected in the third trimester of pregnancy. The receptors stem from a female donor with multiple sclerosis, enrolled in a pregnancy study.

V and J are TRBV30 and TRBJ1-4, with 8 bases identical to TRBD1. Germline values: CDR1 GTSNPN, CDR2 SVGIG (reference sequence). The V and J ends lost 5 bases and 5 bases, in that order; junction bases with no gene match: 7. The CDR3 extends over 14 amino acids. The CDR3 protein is CAWGRTGWNEKLFF. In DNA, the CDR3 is TGTGCCTGGGGGCGGACAGGGTGGAATGAAAAACTGTTTTTT.

In DNA, the CDR3 is TGTGCCATCAGCGGGGAGGGGCGGAACACTGAAGCTTTCTTT. It specifies CAISGEGRNTEAFF. The chain links TRBV10-3 to TRBJ1-1; D might be TRBD1 (5 bases). CDR3 length: 14 residues. The germline V and J ends were trimmed by 6 bases and 1 base, with 12 bases remaining between them. Germline-derived CDR1 and CDR2 are ENHRY and SYGVKD.

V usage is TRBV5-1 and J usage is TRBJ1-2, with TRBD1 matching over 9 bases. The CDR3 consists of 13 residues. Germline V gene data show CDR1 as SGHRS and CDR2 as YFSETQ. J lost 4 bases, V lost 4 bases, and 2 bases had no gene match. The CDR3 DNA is TGCGCCAGCAGCAGGGACAGGGCCTATGGCTACACCTTC. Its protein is CASSRDRAYGYTF. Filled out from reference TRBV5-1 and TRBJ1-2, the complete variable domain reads KAGVTQTPRYLIKTRGQQVTLSCSPISGHRSVSWYQQTPGQGLQFLFEYFSETQRNKGNFPGRFSGRQFSNSRSEMNVSTLELGDSALYLCASSRDRAYGYTFGSGTRLTVV.

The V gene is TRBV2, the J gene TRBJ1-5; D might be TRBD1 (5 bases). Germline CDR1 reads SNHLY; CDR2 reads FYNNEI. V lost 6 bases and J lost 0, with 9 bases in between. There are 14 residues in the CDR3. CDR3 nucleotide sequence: TGTGCCAGCAGCTATCAGGGTAGCAATCAGCCCCAGCATTTT. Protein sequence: CASSYQGSNQPQHF.

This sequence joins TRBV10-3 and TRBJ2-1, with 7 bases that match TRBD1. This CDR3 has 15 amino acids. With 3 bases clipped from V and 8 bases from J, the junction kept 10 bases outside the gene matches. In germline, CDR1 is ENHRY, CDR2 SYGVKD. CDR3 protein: CAISDRQGRVDEQFF. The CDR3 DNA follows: TGTGCCATCAGTGACAGACAGGGCCGGGTGGATGAGCAGTTCTTC.

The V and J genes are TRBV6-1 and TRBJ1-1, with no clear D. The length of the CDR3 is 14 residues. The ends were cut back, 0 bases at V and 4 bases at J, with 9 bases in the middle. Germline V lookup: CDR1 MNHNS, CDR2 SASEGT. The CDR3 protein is CASSEAGSSTEAFF. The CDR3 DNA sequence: TGTGCCAGCAGTGAAGCAGGGAGCAGCACTGAAGCTTTCTTT.

In DNA, the CDR3 is TGTGCCAGTAAGCAGGGGAATCAGCCCCAGCATTTT. As protein: CASKQGNQPQHF. The V and J genes are TRBV19 and TRBJ1-5, with a possible D match to TRBD1 (6 bases). The CDR3 loop spans 12 amino acids. Trimming took off 7 bases at V and 4 bases at J, with 8 bases between the two ends. From germline, CDR1 is LNHDA and CDR2 SQIVND (reference sequence). Complete variable domain (other parts from reference TRBV19 and TRBJ1-5): DGGITQSPKYLFRKEGQNVTLSCEQNLNHDAMYWYRQDPGQGLRLIYYSQIVNDFQKGDIAEGYSVSREKKESFPLTVTSAQKNPTAFYLCASKQGNQPQHFGDGTRLSIL.

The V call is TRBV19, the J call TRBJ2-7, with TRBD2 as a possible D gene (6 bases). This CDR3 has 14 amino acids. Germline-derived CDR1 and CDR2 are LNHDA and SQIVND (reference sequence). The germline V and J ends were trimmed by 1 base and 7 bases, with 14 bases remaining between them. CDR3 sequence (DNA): TGTGCCAGTAGTATAGGTTGGCGGGATGCTGAGCAGTACTTC. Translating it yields CASSIGWRDAEQYF.

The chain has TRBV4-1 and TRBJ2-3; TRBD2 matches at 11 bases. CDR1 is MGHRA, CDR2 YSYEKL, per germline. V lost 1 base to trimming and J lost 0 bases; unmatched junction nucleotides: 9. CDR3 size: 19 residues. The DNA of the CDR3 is TGCGCCAGCAGCCAAGGGTGGGCTAGCGGGGGGCTTAGCACAGATACGCAGTATTTT. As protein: CASSQGWASGGLSTDTQYF.